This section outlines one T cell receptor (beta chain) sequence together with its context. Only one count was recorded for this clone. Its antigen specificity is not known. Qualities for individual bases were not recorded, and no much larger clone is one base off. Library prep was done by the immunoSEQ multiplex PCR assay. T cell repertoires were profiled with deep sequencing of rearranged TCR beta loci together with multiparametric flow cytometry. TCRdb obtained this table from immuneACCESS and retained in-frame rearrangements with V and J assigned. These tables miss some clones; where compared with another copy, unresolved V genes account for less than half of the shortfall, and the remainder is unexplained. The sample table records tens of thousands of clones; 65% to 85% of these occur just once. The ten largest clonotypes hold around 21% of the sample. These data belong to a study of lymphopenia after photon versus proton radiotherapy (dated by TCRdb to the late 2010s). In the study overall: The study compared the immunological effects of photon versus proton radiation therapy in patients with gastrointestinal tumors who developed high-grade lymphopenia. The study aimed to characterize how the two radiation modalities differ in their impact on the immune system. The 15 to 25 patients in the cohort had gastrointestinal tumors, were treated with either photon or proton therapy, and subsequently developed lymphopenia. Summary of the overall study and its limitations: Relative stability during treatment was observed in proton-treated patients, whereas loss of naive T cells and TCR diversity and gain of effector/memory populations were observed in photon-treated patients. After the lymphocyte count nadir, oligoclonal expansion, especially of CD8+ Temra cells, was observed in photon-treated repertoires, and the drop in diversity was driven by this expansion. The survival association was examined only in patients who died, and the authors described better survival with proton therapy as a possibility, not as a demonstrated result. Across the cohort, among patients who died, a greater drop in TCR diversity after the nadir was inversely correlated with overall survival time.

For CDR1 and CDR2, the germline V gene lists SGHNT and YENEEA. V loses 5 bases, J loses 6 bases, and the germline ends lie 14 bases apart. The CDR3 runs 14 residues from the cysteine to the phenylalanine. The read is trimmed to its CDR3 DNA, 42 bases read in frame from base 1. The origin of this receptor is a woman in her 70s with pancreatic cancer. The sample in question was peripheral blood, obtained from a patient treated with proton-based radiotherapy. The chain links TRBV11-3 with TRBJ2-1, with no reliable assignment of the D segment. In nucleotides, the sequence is TGTGCCAGCAGCCGCACCCCGGCAGGCAATGAGCAGTTCTTC. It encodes CASSRTPAGNEQFF.